One and the same sample provided the 5 T cell receptor beta chains below, sequenced in a study of blood T cells in healthy people across ages (dated by TCRdb to 2014 to 2015). The library was obtained by 5' RACE. Sequenced on an Illumina HiSeq 2500. A second PCR of 7 to 11 cycles was performed with a sample-barcoded 5' primer and a J-beta primer mix. TCRdb trimmed public reads at Q25 via fastp, called clones via MiXCR and kept in-frame beta chains. All rows with the same CDR3 protein become a single entry with the most common DNA and genes. Present in this sample are 850,000 to 1,300,000 distinct CDR3 sequences, 35% to 55% of which were seen just once. The top ten clones comprise 18% of the sample. Sequenced sample: blood. The receptors shown here come from a woman between 55 and 75 years old in good health.

The rearrangement links TRBV28 to TRBJ1-5; D is perhaps TRBD1 (5 bases). The germline V gene encodes CDR1 MDHEN and CDR2 SYDVKM. Between the trimmed V and J ends, which lost 3 bases and 3 bases, there was a span of 9 bases. The CDR3 has 14 amino acids. The CDR3 region is CASSFRGDNQPQHF. For the CDR3, the DNA is TGTGCCAGCAGTTTTAGGGGTGACAATCAGCCCCAGCATTTT.

This clonotype was detected ten times or more. The V call is TRBV13, the J call TRBJ1-5; 9 nucleotides line up with TRBD1. The V gene's germline CDR1 is PRHDT and CDR2 FYEKMQ (reference sequence). J lost 2 bases, V lost 0 bases, and 5 bases had no gene match. This CDR3 has 17 amino acids. The CDR3 DNA follows: TGTGCCAGCAGCTTAGGGCGACAGGGGGAAGGCAATCAGCCCCAGCATTTT. Residues: CASSLGRQGEGNQPQHF.

This clonotype was seen ten or more times. This rearrangement joins TRBV6-2 or TRBV6-3 to TRBJ2-1; 7 bases are a match to TRBD2. The V gene's germline CDR1 is MNHEY and CDR2 SVGEGT. V gave up 3 bases and J gave up 0 bases; unmatched junction bases: 14. This CDR3 is built from 19 residues. Written as DNA, the CDR3 is TGTGCCAGCAGTTATCCGGTAGCGGGTAGACAGAGCTCCTACAATGAGCAGTTCTTC. Translated, it gives CASSYPVAGRQSSYNEQFF.

The chain combines TRBV20-1 with TRBJ1-6; D call uncertain. Germline V gives CDR1 DFQATT, CDR2 SNEGSKA (reference sequence). This CDR3 is built from 16 residues. The germline V and J ends were trimmed by 3 bases and 4 bases, with 16 bases remaining between them. CDR3 nucleotide sequence: TGCAGTGCTAGTTCCGGGTTCGTAGGTTATAATTCACCCCTCCACTTT. Its protein product is CSASSGFVGYNSPLHF.

V usage is TRBV9 and J usage is TRBJ2-7; D might be TRBD1 or TRBD2, each matching 5 bases. In germline, CDR1 is SGDLS, CDR2 YYNGEE. This CDR3 region has 14 residues. V was cut by 4 bases and J by 6 bases, with 17 bases left in between. In nucleotides, the CDR3 is TGTGCCAGCAGCCTAACCTCCGGGACCGGCGAGCAGTACTTC. Protein sequence: CASSLTSGTGEQYF.